This T cell receptor beta chain was obtained from a study of T cells in Graves' hyperthyroidism and ophthalmopathy. The sample holds a few counts of this clonotype. Patients with ophthalmopathy all had a Clinical Activity Score of at least 3, a NOSPECS grade of at least 4 and duration under 3 months. A patient was excluded if there was uncontrolled infection, other autoimmune disease, pregnancy or lactation. Clinicians diagnosed patients from clinical symptoms, serum thyroxine and TRAb, thyroid ultrasound and orbital computed tomography. V was pared by 3 bases and J by 0 bases, with 4 bases of the junction left unmatched. Germline CDR1 is KGHDR and CDR2 is SFDVKD. The CDR3 is 16 residues long. RNA transcripts provided the source from which TCR beta CDR3 regions were amplified. HTBI primers were the set used in a first-round RT-PCR of the TCR CDR3. TCRdb fed the multiplex PCR reads into MiXCR, producing one record per CDR3 protein. The sample has under 300,000 distinct CDR3 sequences, approximately 23% seen once.

Material: blood. The chain carries TRBV24-1 and TRBJ2-3; 8 bases agree with TRBD1. The sequence derives from a man under 40 with Graves' ophthalmopathy. CDR3 bases: TGTGCCACCAGTGATCGCAGGGGGCCGAGCACAGATACGCAGTATTTT. Residues: CATSDRRGPSTDTQYF.